Listed below are T cell receptor beta chains from one sample, sequenced in a study of CXCR3-negative and CXCR3-positive naive CD8 T cells. TCRdb reprocessed the 5' RACE reads and keeps a single row for each CDR3 protein, giving no DNA. The sample table includes about 89,000 distinct CDR3 sequences. The sequenced sample consisted of naive CXCR3+ CD8+ T cells from blood. These receptors were collected from a human donor in good health. Some clones in this sample may be carry-over from other donors' samples. Each CDR3 is given with its conserved first and last residue. The order of the fields is J gene, V gene, CDR3 protein.

TRBJ2-7,TRBV5-1,CASSLAATRVHEQYF
TRBJ2-1,TRBV12-3/TRBV12-4,CASSPPHSSVRGEQFF
TRBJ1-2,TRBV29-1,CSVDQQGPHSNYGYTF
TRBJ2-7,TRBV20-1,CSAMEVYDSYEQYF
TRBJ1-1,TRBV4-1,CASSQDGGNTEAFF
TRBJ2-3,TRBV9,CASSVRTGVGTDTQYF
TRBJ2-7,TRBV2,CASSDSEPPYYEQYF
TRBJ2-4,TRBV20-1,CSARLHPLAKNIQYF
TRBJ2-7,TRBV28,CASSLRGSAYEQYF
TRBJ1-1,TRBV7-9,CASRGKTDTEAFF
TRBJ1-2,TRBV4-1,CASSPQGARGYTF
TRBJ2-1,TRBV20-1,CSASLPSGSFYNEQFF
TRBJ1-5,TRBV28,CASSSDRAINQPQHF
TRBJ1-2,TRBV29-1,CSVGEALGGGYTF
TRBJ1-5,TRBV21-1,CASSKVEVVAVRLQPQHF
TRBJ2-7,TRBV29-1,CSVGGGSSYEQYF
TRBJ2-2,TRBV6-1,CASSVRGLTGELFF
TRBJ2-5,TRBV12-3/TRBV12-4,CASSPRGSQFQETQYF
TRBJ2-3,TRBV6-6,CASSKRGQSTDTQYF
TRBJ2-1,TRBV27,CASSFTGLTGITSYNEQFF
TRBJ1-6,TRBV28,CASSSNSGTDSPLHF
TRBJ1-1,TRBV5-1,CASSFPRDEVNTEAFF
TRBJ1-2,TRBV21-1,CASRLLSTFPLYGYTF
TRBJ2-4,TRBV9,CASSEGGLKNIQYF
TRBJ2-2,TRBV12-3/TRBV12-4,CASSFGLTGELFF
TRBJ2-2,TRBV27,CASSGQGSGELFF
TRBJ2-1,TRBV19,CASSGLLAGGPYNEQFF
TRBJ2-7,TRBV27,CASSLASGSLIYEQYF
TRBJ2-7,TRBV4-1,CASSLRTGEREQYF
TRBJ2-7,TRBV7-6,CASSDSTGPVSYEQYF
TRBJ2-7,TRBV28,CASSFPSGGPYEQYF
TRBJ2-3,TRBV28,CASEIRRDMYLAASGDTQYF
TRBJ2-7,TRBV4-3,CASSPAPSYEQYF
TRBJ1-2,TRBV7-9,CASSFVTEVRGYTF
TRBJ2-7,TRBV3-1,CASSQAEGLAGNSYEQYF
TRBJ2-7,TRBV7-2,CASSKRGLALHEQYF
TRBJ2-7,TRBV4-1,CASSQKSGPSYEQYF
TRBJ2-7,TRBV6-1,CASSEVVTYEQYF
TRBJ1-1,TRBV7-9,CASGRLAEAFF
TRBJ2-5,TRBV7-2,CASSFRQGAETQYF
TRBJ2-1,TRBV12-3/TRBV12-4,CASSLGIGLEQFF
TRBJ1-2,TRBV5-6,CASSPPRGNYGYTF
TRBJ2-3,TRBV25-1,CASAHSNTQYF
TRBJ2-7,TRBV21-1,CASSKFEGQDRSSYEQYF
TRBJ1-3,TRBV25-1,CASSERGSGNTIYF
TRBJ2-7,TRBV28,CASSSGTSGRIYEQYF
TRBJ1-2,TRBV28,CASSLVPGSYGYTF
TRBJ2-1,TRBV11-3,CASSPPNYNEQFF
TRBJ1-3,TRBV20-1,CSALGPGPGNTIYF
TRBJ2-1,TRBV9,CASSVEVRAHEQFF
TRBJ1-1,TRBV5-6,CASSWEQLNTEAFF
TRBJ2-1,TRBV7-2,CASSSTGSWSYNEQFF
TRBJ2-7,TRBV7-9,CASSSPAGQGYEQYF
TRBJ1-4,TRBV28,CASSWDPKGGKLFF
TRBJ2-1,TRBV5-1,CASSFIPFRVRSSYNEQFF